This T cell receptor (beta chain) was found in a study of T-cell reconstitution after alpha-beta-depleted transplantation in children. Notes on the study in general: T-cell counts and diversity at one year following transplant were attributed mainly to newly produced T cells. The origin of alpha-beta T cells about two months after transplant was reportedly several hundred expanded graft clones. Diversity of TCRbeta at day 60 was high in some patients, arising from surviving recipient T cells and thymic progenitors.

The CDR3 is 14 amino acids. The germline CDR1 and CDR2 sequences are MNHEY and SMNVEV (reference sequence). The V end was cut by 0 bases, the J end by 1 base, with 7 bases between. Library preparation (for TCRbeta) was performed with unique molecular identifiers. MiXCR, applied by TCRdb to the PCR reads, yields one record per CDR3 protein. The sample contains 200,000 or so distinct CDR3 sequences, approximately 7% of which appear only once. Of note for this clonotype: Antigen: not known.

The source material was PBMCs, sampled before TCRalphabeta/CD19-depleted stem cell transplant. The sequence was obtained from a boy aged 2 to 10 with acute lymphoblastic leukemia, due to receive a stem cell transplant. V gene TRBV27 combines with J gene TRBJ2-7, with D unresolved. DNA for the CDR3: TGTGCCAGCAGTTTATCGACTCGATCCTACGAGCAGTACTTC. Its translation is CASSLSTRSYEQYF.